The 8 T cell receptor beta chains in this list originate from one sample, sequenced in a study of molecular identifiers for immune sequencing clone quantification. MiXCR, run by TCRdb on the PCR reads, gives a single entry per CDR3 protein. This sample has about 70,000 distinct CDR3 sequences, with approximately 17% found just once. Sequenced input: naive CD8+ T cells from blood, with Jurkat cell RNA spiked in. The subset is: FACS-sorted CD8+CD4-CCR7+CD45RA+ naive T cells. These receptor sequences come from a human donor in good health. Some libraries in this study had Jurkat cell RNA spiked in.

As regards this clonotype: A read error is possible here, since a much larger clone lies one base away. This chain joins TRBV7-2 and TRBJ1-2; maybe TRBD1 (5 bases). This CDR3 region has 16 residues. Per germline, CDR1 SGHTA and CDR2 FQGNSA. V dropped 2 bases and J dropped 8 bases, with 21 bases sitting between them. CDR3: CASSLYRGEVEYGYTF. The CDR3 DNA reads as TGTGCCAGCAGCTTATATCGGGGGGAGGTTGAGTACGGCTACACCTTC.

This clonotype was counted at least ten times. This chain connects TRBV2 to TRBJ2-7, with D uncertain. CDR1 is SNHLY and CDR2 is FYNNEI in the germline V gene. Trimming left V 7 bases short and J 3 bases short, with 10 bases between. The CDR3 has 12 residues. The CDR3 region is CASTGPLYEQYF. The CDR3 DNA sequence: TGTGCCAGCACCGGTCCTCTCTACGAGCAGTACTTC.

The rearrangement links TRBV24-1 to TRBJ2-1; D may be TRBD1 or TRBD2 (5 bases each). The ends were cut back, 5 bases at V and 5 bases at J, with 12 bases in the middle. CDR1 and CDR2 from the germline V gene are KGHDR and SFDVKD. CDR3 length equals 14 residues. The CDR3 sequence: CATSVPRGDNEQFF. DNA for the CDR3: TGTGCCACCAGTGTCCCTAGAGGGGACAATGAGCAGTTCTTC.

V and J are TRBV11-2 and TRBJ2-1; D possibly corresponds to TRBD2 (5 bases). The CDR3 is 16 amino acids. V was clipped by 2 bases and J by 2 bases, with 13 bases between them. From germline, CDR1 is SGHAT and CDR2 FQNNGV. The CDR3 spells CASSLFPSRAYNEQFF. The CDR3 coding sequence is TGTGCCAGCAGCTTATTCCCTAGCCGTGCCTACAATGAGCAGTTCTTC.

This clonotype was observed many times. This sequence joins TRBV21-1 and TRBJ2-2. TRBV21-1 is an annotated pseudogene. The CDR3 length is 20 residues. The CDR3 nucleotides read TGTGCCAGCAGCAATGAAAATACCCATATCCCACGGGGGAACACCGGGGAGCTGTTTTTT. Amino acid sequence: CASSNENTHIPRGNTGELFF.

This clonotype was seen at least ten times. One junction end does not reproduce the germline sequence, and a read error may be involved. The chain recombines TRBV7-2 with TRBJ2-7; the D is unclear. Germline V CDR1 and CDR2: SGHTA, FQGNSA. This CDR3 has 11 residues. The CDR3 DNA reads TGTGCCAGCAGTTTAGCTCTCGAGCAGTACTTC. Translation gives CASSLALEQYF.

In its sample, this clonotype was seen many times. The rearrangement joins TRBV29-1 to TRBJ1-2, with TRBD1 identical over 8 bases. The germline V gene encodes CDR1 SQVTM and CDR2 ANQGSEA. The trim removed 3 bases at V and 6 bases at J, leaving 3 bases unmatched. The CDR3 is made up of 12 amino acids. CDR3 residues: CSVESGGDGYTF. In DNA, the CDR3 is TGCAGCGTTGAGTCAGGGGGCGATGGCTACACCTTC.

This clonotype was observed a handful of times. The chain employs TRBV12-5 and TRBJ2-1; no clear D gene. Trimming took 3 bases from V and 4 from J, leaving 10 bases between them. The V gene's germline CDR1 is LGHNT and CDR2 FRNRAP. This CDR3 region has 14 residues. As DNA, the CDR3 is TGTGCTAGTGGTTTATCGTCTAGATACAATGAGCAGTTCTTC. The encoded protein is CASGLSSRYNEQFF.